This T cell receptor (beta chain) was documented in a study of shared clonotypes between healthy human individuals. Researchers divided each subset's genomic DNA evenly across several immunoSEQ plates. The repertoire was sequenced with immunoSEQ multiplex PCR; TCRdb's copy has only in-frame clones and lacks some. The data show about 2.1 million clones, about 94% seen once. Germline assignment: CDR1 LNHDA and CDR2 SQIVND (reference sequence). This CDR3 has 16 residues. V lost 6 bases and J lost 3, with 20 bases in between. Positive CCR7 selection of CD45RO-negative cells yielded the naive CD8 cells, and terminally differentiated effector memory CD45RA+ cells were excluded.

The gene calls are TRBV19 and TRBJ1-1; perhaps TRBD1 as D (6 bases). This clonotype originated in a man aged 18-30 years in good health. Some clones in this sample may be carry-over from other donors' samples. Sequenced sample: naive CD8+ T cells from PBMCs. For the CDR3, the DNA is TGTGCCAGTAGCAGCTACCGAACAGGGTTTGACACTGAAGCTTTCTTT. Translation gives CASSSYRTGFDTEAFF. Drawing the rest from reference TRBV19 and TRBJ1-1, the complete variable domain is DGGITQSPKYLFRKEGQNVTLSCEQNLNHDAMYWYRQDPGQGLRLIYYSQIVNDFQKGDIAEGYSVSREKKESFPLTVTSAQKNPTAFYLCASSSYRTGFDTEAFFGQGTRLTVV.